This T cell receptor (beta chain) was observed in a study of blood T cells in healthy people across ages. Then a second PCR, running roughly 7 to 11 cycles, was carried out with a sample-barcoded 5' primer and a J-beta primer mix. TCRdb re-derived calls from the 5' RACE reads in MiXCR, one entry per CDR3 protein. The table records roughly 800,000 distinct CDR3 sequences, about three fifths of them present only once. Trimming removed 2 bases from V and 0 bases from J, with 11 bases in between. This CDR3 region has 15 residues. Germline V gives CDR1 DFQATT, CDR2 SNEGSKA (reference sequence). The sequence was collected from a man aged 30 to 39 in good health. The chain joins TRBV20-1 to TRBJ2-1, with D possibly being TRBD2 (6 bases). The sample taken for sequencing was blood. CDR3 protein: CSARPHGSSYNEQFF. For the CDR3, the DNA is TGCAGTGCTAGACCCCACGGGAGCTCCTACAATGAGCAGTTCTTC.